This T cell receptor (beta chain) was captured in a study of T cell responses to AZD1222 COVID-19 vaccine. Overall study results and limits: Variant regions that are unmutated are reportedly the target of nearly half of spike-specific TCRs.

As for this clone: The antigen is not known.

The protocol was immunoSEQ multiplex PCR, while the TCRdb copy is restricted to in-frame clones and leaves out a portion. The table includes 90,000 to 130,000 clones, 70% to 90% detected once. The CDR3 extends over 13 amino acids. Trimming left V 6 bases short and J 1 base short, with 9 bases between. The gene calls are TRBV12-3 or TRBV12-4 and TRBJ2-5; D is possibly TRBD1 (5 bases). This sequence originates from an adult who received the AZD1222 COVID-19 vaccine. Here the sequenced sample was peripheral blood, taken 28 days after the second AZD1222 dose. DNA for the CDR3: TGTGCCAGCAGAAGACAGCCCCAAGAGACCCAGTACTTC. It translates to CASRRQPQETQYF.